This T cell receptor (beta chain) was captured by sequencing in a study of cytomegalovirus exposure and HLA in healthy donors. The PCR was carried out with 60 Vbeta primers and 13 Jbeta primers. Produced via immunoSEQ multiplex PCR; TCRdb's table is partial and in-frame only. This sample has 90,000 to 95,000 clones, with 80% found just once. CDR1 is GTSNPN and CDR2 is SVGIG in the germline V gene (reference sequence). The CDR3 runs to 18 residues. Trimming took 1 base from V and 0 from J, leaving 18 bases between them. The rearrangement joins TRBV30 to TRBJ2-2; D perhaps matches TRBD2 (9 bases). This receptor was identified in a man younger than 30 in good health and CMV-seronegative. The sequenced sample consisted of PBMCs. CDR3 loop: CAWSGGSGGQANTGELFF. In DNA form, the CDR3 reads TGTGCCTGGAGTGGGGGTAGCGGGGGACAGGCGAACACCGGGGAGCTGTTTTTT.